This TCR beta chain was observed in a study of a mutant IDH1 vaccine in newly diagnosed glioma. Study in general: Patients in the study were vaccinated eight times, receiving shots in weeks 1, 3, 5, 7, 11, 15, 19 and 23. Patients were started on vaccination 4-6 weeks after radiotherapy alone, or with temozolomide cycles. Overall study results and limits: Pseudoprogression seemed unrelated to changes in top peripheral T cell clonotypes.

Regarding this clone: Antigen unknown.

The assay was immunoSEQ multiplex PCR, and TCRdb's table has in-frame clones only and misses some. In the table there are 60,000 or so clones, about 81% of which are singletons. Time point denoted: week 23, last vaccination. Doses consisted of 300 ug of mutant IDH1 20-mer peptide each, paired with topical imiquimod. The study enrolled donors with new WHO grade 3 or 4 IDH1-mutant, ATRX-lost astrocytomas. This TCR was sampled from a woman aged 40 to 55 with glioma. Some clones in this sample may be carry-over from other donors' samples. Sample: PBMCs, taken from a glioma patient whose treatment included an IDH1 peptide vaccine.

The CDR3 loop reads CASAIRTSGGADTQYF. The CDR3 DNA sequence: TGCGCCAGCGCAATTCGGACTAGCGGGGGGGCTGATACGCAGTATTTT. This rearrangement joins TRBV5-1 to TRBJ2-3, with TRBD2 identical over 15 bases. J was trimmed by 6 bases and V by 7 bases; bases with no gene match: 9. Looked up from germline, CDR1 is SGHRS and CDR2 is YFSETQ. CDR3 size: 16 residues.